Below, 27 T cell receptor beta chains from the same sample are listed, as sequenced in a study of response to subunit inactivated influenza vaccine. From the RT-PCR reads, TCRdb called clonotypes with MiXCR, one entry per CDR3 protein. The sample records about 500,000 distinct CDR3 sequences, approximately 15% being singletons. Sequenced here: CD4+ T cells sorted from PBMCs, sampled less than 25 months after vaccination. The receptors were gathered from a man aged 45 to 75 who received an inactivated influenza vaccine.

In this sample, this clonotype turned up many times. The chain joins TRBV29-1 to TRBJ2-3; no clear D gene. The CDR3 runs to 12 residues. Per the germline V gene, CDR1 is SQVTM and CDR2 is ANQGSEA. The CDR3 nucleotides are TGCGCGTATGATTGGGGATCAGATACGCAGTATTTT. It is translated as CAYDWGSDTQYF.

As to this clonotype: One base away lies a much larger clone, so this may be a sequencing read error. The V gene is TRBV10-3, the J gene TRBJ1-1, with 7 bases aligning to TRBD1. The length of the CDR3 is 13 residues. Germline trimming cut 4 bases from V and 1 base from J; bases unmatched to any gene: 0. From germline, CDR1 is ENHRY and CDR2 SYGVKD. In DNA, the CDR3 is TGTGCCATCAGTGGACAGGGGAACACTGAAGCTTTCTTT. Translating it yields CAISGQGNTEAFF.

V is TRBV12-3 or TRBV12-4 and J is TRBJ2-3; 14 bases fit TRBD2. This CDR3 is 17 amino acids long. V was clipped by 1 base and J by 2 bases; unmatched bases: 2. CDR3 in amino acids: CASSLGTSGRPTDTQYF. The CDR3 DNA follows: TGTGCCAGCAGTTTAGGGACTAGCGGGAGGCCCACAGATACGCAGTATTTT.

This chain joins TRBV4-2 and TRBJ1-5; 10 bases align to TRBD1. CDR1 and CDR2 (germline): LGHNA, YNFKEQ. The V segment lost 1 base and the J segment 5 bases; nucleotides outside the gene matches: 8. The CDR3 length is 17 residues. The CDR3 DNA reads as TGTGCCAGCAGCCAAGTACGACAGGGGGCTTTGTATCAGCCCCAGCATTTT. It encodes CASSQVRQGALYQPQHF.

This clonotype turned up a few times. This chain uses TRBV2 with TRBJ2-7, with TRBD1 matching over 7 bases. V gave up 3 bases and J gave up 3 bases; unmatched junction bases: 5. CDR3 length equals 14 residues. Germline CDR1 SNHLY, CDR2 FYNNEI. For the CDR3, the DNA is TGTGCCAGCAGTGACCCCGGACAGGACTACGAGCAGTACTTC. The encoded protein is CASSDPGQDYEQYF.

This clonotype has a count of ten or more. The V gene is TRBV6-2 or TRBV6-3, the J gene TRBJ1-5, with 8 positions matching TRBD1. The CDR3 length is 16 residues. Trimming at V came to 5 bases and at J to 3 bases, leaving 9 bases not matched to a gene. CDR1 and CDR2 (germline): MNHEY, SVGEGT. The CDR3 bases are TGTGCCAGCAGTCACGGGACAGGTGGTGCCAATCAGCCCCAGCATTTT. Its translation is CASSHGTGGANQPQHF.

This clonotype turned up a few times. The chain employs TRBV27 and TRBJ2-3, with unresolved D. Trimming left V 0 bases short and J 4 bases short, with 11 bases between. Per the germline V gene, CDR1 is MNHEY and CDR2 is SMNVEV (reference sequence). This CDR3 has 15 amino acids. DNA of the CDR3: TGTGCCAGCAGTTTATCGAACCCATTTTCAGATACGCAGTATTTT. Amino acids: CASSLSNPFSDTQYF.

This clonotype was picked up a small number of times. The chain has TRBV12-3 or TRBV12-4 and TRBJ2-1; D is uncertain. Between the trimmed V and J ends, which lost 1 base and 4 bases, there was a span of 17 bases. This CDR3 spans 17 amino acids. The CDR3 sequence: CASSLGVASFRYNEQFF. CDR3 nucleotide sequence: TGTGCCAGCAGTTTAGGCGTAGCCTCATTTAGGTACAATGAGCAGTTCTTC.

This chain uses TRBV7-9 with TRBJ2-5; D might be TRBD1 (6 bases). Trimming left V 5 bases short and J 3 bases short, with 13 bases between. The CDR3 consists of 14 residues. Germline V gene sequence: CDR1 SEHNR, CDR2 FQNEAQ (reference sequence). The CDR3 DNA is TGTGCCAGCAGCCCCCGGGACACTAAAGAGACCCAGTACTTC. This translates into CASSPRDTKETQYF.

This clonotype occurred once. CDR3: CASSYGWGDGNQPQHF. The DNA of the CDR3 is TGTGCCAGCAGTTACGGTTGGGGGGATGGCAATCAGCCCCAGCATTTT. The V gene is TRBV6-5, the J gene TRBJ1-5; D is possibly TRBD1 (5 bases). V was pared by 2 bases and J by 2 bases, with 13 bases between. This CDR3 region has 16 residues. Per the germline V gene, CDR1 is MNHEY and CDR2 is SVGAGI.

This chain joins TRBV3-1 and TRBJ2-6, with TRBD1 matching 9 bases. Trimming took 0 bases from V and 0 from J; bases not matched to a gene: 3. Per germline, CDR1 LGHDT and CDR2 YNNKEL (reference sequence). The CDR3 consists of 18 residues. In DNA, the CDR3 is TGTGCCAGCAGCCAAGAACCGGGACAGGGCTCTGGGGCCAACGTCCTGACTTTC. Translation: CASSQEPGQGSGANVLTF.

This clonotype occurred a few times. V gene TRBV5-1 combines with J gene TRBJ2-1; TRBD2 agrees at 9 bases. Germline V gives CDR1 SGHRS, CDR2 YFSETQ. The CDR3 totals 15 residues. Trimming cost V 4 bases and J 3 bases; bases outside gene matches: 5. The CDR3: CASSQGGRGYNEQFF. In DNA, the CDR3 is TGCGCCAGCAGCCAGGGCGGGAGGGGCTACAATGAGCAGTTCTTC.

The J gene is TRBJ1-2, the V gene TRBV7-2; no reliable D call. Trimming left V 0 bases short and J 4 bases short, with 6 bases between. This CDR3 has 13 residues. From germline, CDR1 is SGHTA and CDR2 FQGNSA. Here the CDR3 DNA reads TGTGCCAGCAGCTTAGCGGCATCCTATGGCTACACCTTC. Its translation is CASSLAASYGYTF.

This chain joins TRBV7-2 and TRBJ2-3; TRBD2 agrees at 13 bases. The CDR3 has 16 amino acids. In germline, CDR1 is SGHTA, CDR2 FQGNSA. V lost 8 bases to trimming and J lost 2 bases; unmatched junction nucleotides: 7. The CDR3 sequence is CASQGLAGSHTDTQYF. CDR3 nucleotide sequence: TGTGCCAGCCAGGGACTAGCGGGATCCCACACAGATACGCAGTATTTT.

At least ten counts were recorded for this clonotype. The chain uses TRBV15 and TRBJ2-2, with a weak D call TRBD1 (6 bases). This CDR3 contains 14 residues. V dropped 5 bases and J dropped 1 base, with 8 bases sitting between them. Germline V CDR1 and CDR2: LNHNV, YYDKDF (reference sequence). CDR3 nucleotides: TGTGCCACCAGCGTGACAGGGAACACCGGGGAGCTGTTTTTT. Translating it yields CATSVTGNTGELFF.

This clonotype was recorded a few times. The chain links TRBV20-1 to TRBJ2-3, with TRBD2 matching over 9 bases. Germline V lookup: CDR1 DFQATT, CDR2 SNEGSKA (reference sequence). V lost 3 bases to trimming and J lost 3 bases; unmatched junction nucleotides: 4. The CDR3 has 14 residues. CDR3 nucleotides: TGCAGTGCTAGCGGGCTAGCGGGAACAGATACGCAGTATTTT. It encodes CSASGLAGTDTQYF.

The table lists this clonotype with many counts. The rearrangement uses TRBV5-1 and TRBJ2-2, with a weak D call TRBD1 (5 bases). V lost 2 bases, J lost 4 bases, and 6 bases lay in between. The CDR3 is made up of 13 amino acids. The germline gives CDR1 SGHRS, CDR2 YFSETQ. CDR3 protein: CASSFDSTGELFF. As DNA, the CDR3 is TGCGCCAGCAGCTTCGACAGCACCGGGGAGCTGTTTTTT.

This clonotype has more than one count but fewer than ten. J is TRBJ2-3 and V is TRBV5-1, with a tentative D call TRBD1 (8 bases). Trimming removed 0 bases at V and 0 bases at J, with 20 bases between. Germline V gives CDR1 SGHRS, CDR2 YFSETQ. This CDR3 has 19 amino acids. The CDR3, as DNA: TGCGCCAGCAGCTTGGCCGGCAGGGGGCTAGCGGCCAGCACAGATACGCAGTATTTT. This sequence encodes CASSLAGRGLAASTDTQYF.

The gene calls are TRBV4-3 and TRBJ2-3; D gene unclear. Trimming took 0 bases from V and 4 from J, leaving 8 bases between them. This CDR3 region has 14 residues. From germline, CDR1 is LGHNA and CDR2 YSLEER. The CDR3 region has the DNA TGCGCCAGCAGCCAAGAGTCTAGGGCAGATACGCAGTATTTT. Translation gives CASSQESRADTQYF.

This clonotype appeared many times. V and J are TRBV20-1 and TRBJ2-7, with 9 bases aligning to TRBD2. The CDR3 loop spans 16 amino acids. V shed 2 bases, J shed 1 base, and the junction held 9 bases outside the gene matches. Germline V lookup: CDR1 DFQATT, CDR2 SNEGSKA (reference sequence). CDR3 in amino acids: CSARLVAGAVSYEQYF. The CDR3 region has the DNA TGCAGTGCTAGACTAGTAGCGGGAGCTGTGTCCTACGAGCAGTACTTC.

This clonotype was detected a few times. V usage is TRBV6-1 and J usage is TRBJ2-7, with D hard to call. Germline V gives CDR1 MNHNS, CDR2 SASEGT. The V and J ends lost 2 bases and 6 bases respectively, with 14 bases between them. The CDR3 runs to 14 residues. The CDR3: CASSERGRFREQYF. The CDR3 DNA follows: TGTGCCAGCAGTGAAAGAGGCAGGTTTCGCGAGCAGTACTTC.

This clonotype was observed a few times. V and J are TRBV6-6 and TRBJ1-4; unclear D gene. Per the germline V gene, CDR1 is MNHNY and CDR2 is SVGAGI (reference sequence). V was trimmed by 0 bases and J by 8 bases, leaving 7 bases between them. CDR3 length: 13 amino acids. In DNA form, the CDR3 reads TGTGCCAGCAGTTACTCGAATGGCGAAAAACTGTTTTTT. Protein: CASSYSNGEKLFF.

This chain joins TRBV7-2 and TRBJ1-2; TRBD1 matches at 8 bases. In germline, CDR1 is SGHTA, CDR2 FQGNSA. Unmatched junction bases numbered 4, after V lost 4 bases and J lost 3 bases. The CDR3 contains 14 residues. The CDR3 DNA reads as TGTGCCAGCAGCTCCCGACAGGGGTACTATGGCTACACCTTC. Residues: CASSSRQGYYGYTF.

This sequence joins TRBV7-9 and TRBJ2-1; D not certain. This CDR3 region has 16 residues. Looked up from germline, CDR1 is SEHNR and CDR2 is FQNEAQ (reference sequence). The V gene lost 1 base and the J gene lost 1 base, with 11 bases spanning the gap. This CDR3 is CASSLVVERSYNEQFF. CDR3 sequence (DNA): TGTGCCAGCAGCTTAGTGGTAGAGAGGTCCTACAATGAGCAGTTCTTC.

Only a few counts were recorded for this clonotype. J is TRBJ2-7 and V is TRBV2, with D perhaps TRBD2 (5 bases). The CDR3 spans 13 residues. Trimming took 8 bases from V and 7 from J, leaving 18 bases between them. Germline V lookup: CDR1 SNHLY, CDR2 FYNNEI. This chain's CDR3 is CASGPAFEGEQYF. The CDR3, as DNA: TGTGCCAGCGGTCCTGCGTTCGAGGGAGAGCAGTACTTC.

V usage is TRBV28 and J usage is TRBJ2-2; D may be TRBD1 (6 bases). The germline V gene has CDR1 MDHEN and CDR2 SYDVKM. V was cut by 6 bases and J by 4 bases, with 9 bases left in between. The CDR3 runs to 13 residues. The chain's CDR3 is CASRDSTTGELFF. The CDR3 DNA sequence: TGTGCCAGCAGGGACAGTACCACCGGGGAGCTGTTTTTT.

The genes are TRBV4-3 and TRBJ2-1, with 8 nucleotides matching TRBD2. The V gene end was trimmed by 0 bases and the J gene end by 16 bases; junction bases not matched to a gene: 8. Germline assignment: CDR1 LGHNA and CDR2 YSLEER. The CDR3 is made up of 13 amino acids. CDR3: CASSQDRGGRPFF. The CDR3 DNA reads as TGCGCCAGCAGCCAAGATCGGGGGGGTCGGCCTTTCTTC.